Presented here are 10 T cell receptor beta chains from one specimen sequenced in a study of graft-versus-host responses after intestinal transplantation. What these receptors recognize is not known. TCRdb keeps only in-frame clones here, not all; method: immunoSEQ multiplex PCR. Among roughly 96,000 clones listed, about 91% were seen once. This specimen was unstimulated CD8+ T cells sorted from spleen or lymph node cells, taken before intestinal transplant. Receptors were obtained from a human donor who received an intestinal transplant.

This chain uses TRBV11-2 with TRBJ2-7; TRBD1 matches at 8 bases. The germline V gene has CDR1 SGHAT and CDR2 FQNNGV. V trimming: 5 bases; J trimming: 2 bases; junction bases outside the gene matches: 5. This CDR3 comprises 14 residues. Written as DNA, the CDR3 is TGTGCCAGCAGCCCCGGGACAGGAGCCTACGAGCAGTACTTC. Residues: CASSPGTGAYEQYF.

The CDR3 protein is CASSTGLAAEQYF. As DNA, the CDR3 is TGTGCCAGTAGTACCGGACTAGCGGCCGAGCAGTACTTC. The chain has TRBV19 and TRBJ2-7; 10 bases align to TRBD2. This CDR3 is 13 amino acids long. Germline CDR1 and CDR2: LNHDA and SQIVND (reference sequence). V shed 4 bases, J shed 6 bases, and the junction held 3 bases outside the gene matches. Supplemented by reference TRBV19 and TRBJ2-7, the full variable domain reads DGGITQSPKYLFRKEGQNVTLSCEQNLNHDAMYWYRQDPGQGLRLIYYSQIVNDFQKGDIAEGYSVSREKKESFPLTVTSAQKNPTAFYLCASSTGLAAEQYFGPGTRLTVT.

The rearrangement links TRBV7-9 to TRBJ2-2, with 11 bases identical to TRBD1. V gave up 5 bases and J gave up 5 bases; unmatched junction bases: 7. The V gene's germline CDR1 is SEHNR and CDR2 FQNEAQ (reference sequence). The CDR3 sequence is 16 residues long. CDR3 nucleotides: TGTGCCAGCAGCCCCAGGACAGGGGGCGGAACCGGGGAGCTGTTTTTT. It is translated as CASSPRTGGGTGELFF.

The CDR3 bases are TGTGCCTGGAGTGTTGTCGGAACAGGGCATAATTCACCCCTCCACTTT. Translated: CAWSVVGTGHNSPLHF. This chain joins TRBV30 and TRBJ1-6; weak D call: TRBD1 (6 bases). This CDR3 has 16 residues. The germline V gene has CDR1 GTSNPN and CDR2 SVGIG (reference sequence). Trimming cost V 0 bases and J 5 bases, with 14 bases left between them.

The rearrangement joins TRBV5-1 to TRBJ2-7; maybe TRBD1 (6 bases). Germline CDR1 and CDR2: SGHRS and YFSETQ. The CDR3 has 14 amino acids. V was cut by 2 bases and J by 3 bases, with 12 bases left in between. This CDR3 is CASSFRGNNYEQYF. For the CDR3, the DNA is TGCGCCAGCAGCTTCAGGGGCAATAACTACGAGCAGTACTTC.

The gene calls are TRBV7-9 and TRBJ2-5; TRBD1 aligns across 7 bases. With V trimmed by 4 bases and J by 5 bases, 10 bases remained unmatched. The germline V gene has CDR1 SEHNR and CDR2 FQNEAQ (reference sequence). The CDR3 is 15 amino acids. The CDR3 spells CASSSTGAGVETQYF. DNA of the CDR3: TGTGCCAGCAGCTCCACAGGGGCGGGTGTGGAGACCCAGTACTTC.

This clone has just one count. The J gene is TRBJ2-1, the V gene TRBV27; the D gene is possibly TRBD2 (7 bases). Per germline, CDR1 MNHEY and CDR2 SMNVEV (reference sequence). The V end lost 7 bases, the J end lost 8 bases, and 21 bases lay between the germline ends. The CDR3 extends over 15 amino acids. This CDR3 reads CASNPRGGDFDEQFF. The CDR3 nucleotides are TGTGCCAGCAATCCAAGGGGGGGGGACTTCGATGAGCAGTTCTTC.

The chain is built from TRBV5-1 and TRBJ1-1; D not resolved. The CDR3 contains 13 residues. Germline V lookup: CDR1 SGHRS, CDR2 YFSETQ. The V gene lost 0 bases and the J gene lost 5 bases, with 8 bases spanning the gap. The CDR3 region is CASSLALITEAFF. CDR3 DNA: TGCGCCAGCAGCTTGGCCCTAATAACTGAAGCTTTCTTT.

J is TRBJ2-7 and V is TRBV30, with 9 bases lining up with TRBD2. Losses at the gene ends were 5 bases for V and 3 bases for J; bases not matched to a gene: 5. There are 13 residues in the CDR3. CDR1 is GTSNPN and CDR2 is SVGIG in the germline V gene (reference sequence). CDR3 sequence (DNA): TGTGCCTGGTCGGGACTAGCTGGCTACGAGCAGTACTTC. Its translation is CAWSGLAGYEQYF.

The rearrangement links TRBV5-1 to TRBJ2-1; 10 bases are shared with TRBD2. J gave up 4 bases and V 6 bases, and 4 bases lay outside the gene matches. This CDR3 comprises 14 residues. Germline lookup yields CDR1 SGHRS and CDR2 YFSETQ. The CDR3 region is CASNLAGVYNEQFF. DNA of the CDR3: TGCGCCAGCAACCTAGCGGGGGTTTACAATGAGCAGTTCTTC.